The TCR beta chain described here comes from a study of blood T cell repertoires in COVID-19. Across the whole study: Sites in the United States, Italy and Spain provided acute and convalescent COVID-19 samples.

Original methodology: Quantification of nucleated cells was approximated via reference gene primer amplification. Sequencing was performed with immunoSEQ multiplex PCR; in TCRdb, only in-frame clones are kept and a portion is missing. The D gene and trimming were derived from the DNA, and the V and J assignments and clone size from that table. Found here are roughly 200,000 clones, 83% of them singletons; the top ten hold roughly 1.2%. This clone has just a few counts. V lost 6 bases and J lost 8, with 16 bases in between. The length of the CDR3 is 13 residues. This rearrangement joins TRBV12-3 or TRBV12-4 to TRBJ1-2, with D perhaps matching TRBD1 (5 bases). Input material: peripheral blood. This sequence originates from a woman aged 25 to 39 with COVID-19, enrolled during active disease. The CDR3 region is CASRSPGNRGYTF. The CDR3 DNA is TGTGCCAGCAGGTCCCCAGGGAATCGGGGCTACACCTTC.